This TCR beta chain was retrieved from a study of T cells after yellow fever vaccination (dated by TCRdb to between 2018 and 2021). In terms of the full investigation: The SMART-Seq v4 Ultra Low Input RNA kit was used to prepare libraries from fractions with low cell numbers. Blood was drawn at multiple timepoints before and after primary and secondary immunization, with bulk PBMC replicates and cell subsets isolated. To track T-cell clones before and after primary and booster YFV17D yellow fever vaccination, bulk TCR alpha and beta repertoires were sequenced longitudinally. Two healthy male donors made up the cohort, one aged 18 to 29 years and the other aged 30 to 39 years.

The treatment or condition label corresponds to: live attenuated yellow fever vaccine strain. Two biological replicates of bulk PBMCs were collected at each blood-draw timepoint. PBMCs were isolated from peripheral blood using a standard Ficoll-Paque protocol. TriZol was used to extract RNA from bulk PBMCs, from CD4 and CD8 fractions, and from dextramer-positive and dextramer-negative fractions. Sequenced on an Illumina NovaSeq 6000. TCR cDNA was synthesized by 5'RACE template switching, which introduced a universal primer site and unique molecular identifiers. cDNA synthesis was primed from both the TCR alpha and TCR beta constant segments. Two PCR steps were used to amplify libraries, with sample barcodes and sequencing adapters being added in the second step. Libraries were sequenced on Illumina HiSeq 2500 (2x100 bp) or NovaSeq (2x150 bp). For the original study's pipeline: MIGEC handled demultiplexing of reads and collapsing into UMI consensus sequences, while MiXCR performed V(D)J alignment. Using edgeR on replicate PBMC samples, clonotypes were called vaccine-responding if FDR was below 0.01 and the log2 fold change was above 5 up to day 15. Bulk clonotypes were assigned CD4 or CD8 identity according to which sequenced CD4 or CD8 repertoire held them at higher abundance. The public reads were reanalyzed by TCRdb: fastp trimming at Q25, MiXCR alignment, in-frame beta chains only. CDR3 protein duplicates are merged, each entry listing the most common genes and DNA. The V and J calls, along with clone size, are taken from TCRdb and not from the paper's own processing. This sample is represented by 250,000 to 350,000 distinct CDR3 sequences; roughly 4.3% of them were singletons. The top ten clones comprise less than 20% of the sample.

On this clonotype itself: Its antigen remains undetermined. No clone much larger than this one lies a single base away; base qualities are absent.

Overall study results and their limits: Computational filtering was needed because FACS-sorted repertoires could contain abundant contaminating clonotypes from the bulk population. A small share of clonotypes occurred in both CD4 and CD8 compartments, likely arising from convergent recombination. The secondary T-cell response was weaker than the primary response but faster, peaking on day 5 instead of day 15. The study included only a couple of donors, which limits how far the findings can be generalized. After the booster, most clones that had expanded after primary vaccination were detected again (around 95% of CD4 and around nine tenths of CD8), suggesting broad maintenance of memory.

The sequenced sample was PBMCs, obtained 15 days after the yellow fever booster vaccination. The sequence derives from a man between 18 and 29 years old who received the YFV17D yellow fever vaccine.

The CDR3 reads as follows: CASSNGGRWNEQFF. The nucleotides read TGTGCCAGTTCGAACGGAGGGAGGTGGAATGAGCAGTTCTTC. Recombination linked TRBV6-2 or TRBV6-3 to TRBJ2-1; TRBD2 is possibly the D segment (6 matching bases). CDR1 and CDR2, looked up from the germline V gene, are MNHEY and SVGEGT. Trimming takes 9 bases from V and 7 bases from J, and the germline ends sit 19 bases apart. Its CDR3 holds 14 amino acids, cysteine through phenylalanine. The read is trimmed to its CDR3 DNA, 42 bases read in frame from base 1.